This is a list of T cell receptor beta chains from one sample in a study of OX40 agonist ivuxolimab in advanced cancers. TCRdb's copy holds only in-frame clones and misses some; the assay was immunoSEQ multiplex PCR. Of roughly 62,000 clones in the sample, roughly 84% were seen once. Sequencing was performed on CD4+ or CD8+ T cells sorted from blood, taken in a trial of the OX40 agonist ivuxolimab. All receptors derive from an adult with an advanced solid tumor such as melanoma, head and neck, liver or kidney cancer. Both conserved end residues are part of each CDR3. A D gene is named only where the DNA matches it firmly. Part of the rows lack a size; the others show once, few, many or a class for expanded clones.

d_call clone_size j_call v_call cdr3_aa cdr3_nt
. . TRBJ2-7 TRBV15 CATSREQGYEQYF TGTGCCACCAGCAGAGAACAGGGCTACGAGCAGTACTTC
. . TRBJ2-3 TRBV6-1 CASSEPPSSRGLSTSTDTQYF TGTGCCAGCAGTGAACCCCCCAGTAGCCGGGGGTTGAGTACTAGCACAGATACGCAGTATTTT
. . TRBJ1-3 TRBV7-8 CASSLGTVGNTIYF TGTGCCAGCAGCTTGGGGACTGTTGGAAACACCATATATTTT
TRBD1 . TRBJ1-5 TRBV18 CASSPAGGAGQPQHF TGTGCCAGCTCACCAGCAGGGGGCGCGGGGCAGCCCCAGCATTTT
TRBD2 . TRBJ2-3 TRBV5-1 CASSFSGTDTQYF TGCGCCAGCAGTTTTAGCGGGACAGATACGCAGTATTTT
TRBD2 . TRBJ2-3 TRBV5-1 CASSSGLAAWMGDTQYF TGCGCCAGCAGCTCGGGACTAGCGGCCTGGATGGGAGATACGCAGTATTTT
TRBD2 . TRBJ2-5 TRBV7-7 CASSEEGTTGGETQYF TGTGCTAGCAGCGAGGAGGGGACTACTGGCGGAGAGACCCAGTACTTC
. . TRBJ2-2 TRBV10-3 CAISVGGELFF TGTGCCATCAGTGTAGGGGGGGAGCTGTTTTTT
TRBD1 . TRBJ1-5 TRBV2 CASSINRGDHQPQHF TGTGCCAGCAGTATTAACAGGGGAGATCATCAGCCCCAGCATTTT
. once TRBJ1-1 TRBV28 CASSLYSSTEAFF TGTGCCAGCAGTTTATACTCAAGCACTGAAGCTTTCTTT
TRBD2 . TRBJ2-2 TRBV6-6 CASSYGGRTNTGELFF TGTGCCAGCAGTTACGGCGGGAGGACCAACACCGGGGAGCTGTTTTTT
. . TRBJ2-1 TRBV6-1 CASTSAGALYNEQFF TGTGCCAGCACCAGCGCAGGGGCCCTCTACAATGAGCAGTTCTTC
. few TRBJ1-5 TRBV2 CASSEQGNQPQHF TGTGCCAGCAGCGAGCAGGGGAATCAGCCCCAGCATTTT
TRBD1 . TRBJ2-7 TRBV27 CATRGDRGRMERGEQYF TGTGCCACCAGAGGGGACAGGGGAAGAATGGAGCGAGGCGAGCAGTACTTC
. few TRBJ2-7 TRBV6-5 CASSEARAGYEQYF TGTGCCAGCTCCGAGGCGAGGGCCGGCTACGAGCAGTACTTC
. . TRBJ2-1 TRBV21-1 CASSKGASGIYNEQFF TGTGCCAGCAGCAAAGGGGCTAGCGGAATCTACAATGAGCAGTTCTTC
. . TRBJ2-5 TRBV11-3 CASSLDQVRGETQYF TGTGCCAGCAGCTTAGATCAGGTCAGGGGAGAGACCCAGTACTTC
TRBD1 . TRBJ2-7 TRBV6-1 CASRGTGAYEQYF TGTGCCAGCCGCGGGACAGGAGCCTACGAGCAGTACTTC
TRBD1 . TRBJ2-2 TRBV19 CASSPYPGTENTGELFF TGTGCCAGTAGTCCATATCCCGGGACAGAGAACACCGGGGAGCTGTTTTTT
. . TRBJ2-5 TRBV5-1 CASSPRWIVGDFEYETQYF TGCGCCAGCAGCCCCCGGTGGATAGTAGGGGATTTTGAGTATGAGACCCAGTACTTC
. . TRBJ2-7 TRBV14 CASSQHATNYEQYF TGTGCCAGCAGCCAACACGCAACTAACTACGAGCAGTACTTC
. . TRBJ2-3 TRBV4-1 CASSQEGRAPGWDTQYF TGCGCCAGCAGCCAAGAAGGTCGAGCGCCGGGATGGGATACGCAGTATTTT
. . TRBJ2-6 TRBV9 CASSVRRGIGANVLTF TGTGCCAGCAGCGTACGCCGGGGAATTGGGGCCAACGTCCTGACTTTC
TRBD1 . TRBJ2-7 TRBV7-2 CAILTYPKSGGAVYEQYF TGTGCCATCTTGACGTACCCGAAGTCAGGGGGCGCTGTCTACGAGCAGTACTTC
. . TRBJ2-2 TRBV7-9 CASSLWGLENTGELFF TGTGCCAGCAGCTTATGGGGTCTGGAGAACACCGGGGAGCTGTTTTTT
. once TRBJ2-7 TRBV4-1 CASSQVTGSSYEQYF TGCGCCAGCAGCCAAGTTACCGGGAGTAGCTACGAGCAGTACTTC
. . TRBJ2-2 TRBV20-1 CSVRPGGRLFF TGCAGTGTCCGGCCCGGGGGCAGGTTGTTTTTT
. . TRBJ2-5 TRBV7-9 CASSPPVWGYQETQYF TGTGCCAGCAGCCCCCCCGTGTGGGGGTACCAAGAGACCCAGTACTTC
TRBD1 once TRBJ1-1 TRBV9 CASSARSYRGTEAFF TGTGCCAGCAGCGCGCGATCCTACAGGGGCACTGAAGCTTTCTTT
. . TRBJ2-1 TRBV30 CAWSALANAYNEQFF TGTGCCTGGAGTGCCCTAGCGAATGCCTACAATGAGCAGTTCTTC
. . TRBJ1-5 TRBV19 CASSISAANQPQHF TGTGCCAGTAGTATCTCGGCAGCTAATCAGCCCCAGCATTTT
TRBD2 . TRBJ2-7 TRBV7-2 CASSFNLAGLYEQYF TGTGCCAGCAGCTTCAATCTAGCGGGGTTGTACGAGCAGTACTTC
TRBD1 few TRBJ1-2 TRBV2 CASRGNRGRGYTF TGTGCCAGCAGGGGAAACAGGGGTCGTGGCTACACCTTC
TRBD2 once TRBJ2-4 TRBV6-5 CASSFSGKENIQYF TGTGCCAGCAGTTTTAGCGGGAAGGAGAACATTCAGTACTTC
TRBD1 . TRBJ2-7 TRBV28 CASTRDGTGSYEQYF TGTGCCAGCACCCGAGATGGGACAGGTTCCTACGAGCAGTACTTC
. once TRBJ1-5 TRBV7-8 CASSLEPRNSPSNQPQHF TGTGCCAGCAGCTTGGAGCCGAGAAATTCCCCTAGCAATCAGCCCCAGCATTTT
. . TRBJ1-2 TRBV7-6 CASSLRPGHYGYTF TGTGCCAGCAGCTTACGTCCGGGGCACTATGGCTACACCTTC
. once TRBJ2-7 TRBV13 CASSPSRGGFSEQYF TGTGCCAGCAGCCCCTCTCGAGGCGGGTTCTCCGAGCAGTACTTC
TRBD2 . TRBJ2-5 TRBV29-1 CSAMGLEETQYF TGCAGCGCCATGGGACTAGAAGAGACCCAGTACTTC
. once TRBJ2-6 TRBV5-1 CASSRARGGANVLTF TGCGCCAGCAGCCGGGCCCGAGGGGGGGCCAACGTCCTGACTTTC
. . TRBJ2-7 TRBV21-1 CASSKETGYGYEQYF TGTGCCAGCAGCAAAGAAACAGGGTATGGGTACGAGCAGTACTTC
. . TRBJ2-5 TRBV7-6 CASSRNRVEETQYF TGTGCCAGCAGCCGAAACAGGGTTGAAGAGACCCAGTACTTC
. . TRBJ1-6 TRBV30 CAWGDTAGSPLHF TGTGCCTGGGGAGACACCGCCGGATCACCCCTCCACTTT
TRBD1 . TRBJ1-3 TRBV4-3 CASSQDLGQGPPHPGNTIYF TGCGCCAGCAGCCAAGATCTCGGACAGGGCCCCCCTCACCCTGGAAACACCATATATTTT
. once TRBJ2-1 TRBV9 CASSVAGGSYNEQFF TGTGCCAGCAGCGTAGCTGGGGGATCCTACAATGAGCAGTTCTTC
. . TRBJ2-5 TRBV7-2 CASSINGAPETQYF TGTGCCAGCAGCATAAACGGGGCTCCCGAGACCCAGTACTTC
. . TRBJ1-3 TRBV28 CASYSSGNTIYF TGTGCCAGCTACAGCTCTGGAAACACCATATATTTT
TRBD2 . TRBJ2-3 TRBV4-1 CASSQDRPGLAGGRLGTDTQYF TGCGCCAGCAGCCAAGATCGCCCGGGACTAGCGGGAGGGCGGCTTGGCACAGATACGCAGTATTTT